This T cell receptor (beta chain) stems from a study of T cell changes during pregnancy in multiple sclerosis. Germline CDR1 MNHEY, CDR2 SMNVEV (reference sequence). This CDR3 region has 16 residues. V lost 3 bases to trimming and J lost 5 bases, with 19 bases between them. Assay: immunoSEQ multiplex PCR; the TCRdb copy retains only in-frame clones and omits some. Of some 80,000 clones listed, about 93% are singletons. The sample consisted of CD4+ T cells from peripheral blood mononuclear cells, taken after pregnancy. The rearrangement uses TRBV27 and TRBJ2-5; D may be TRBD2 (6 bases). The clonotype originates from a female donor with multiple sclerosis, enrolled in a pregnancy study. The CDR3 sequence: CASSFNGGRSGETQYF. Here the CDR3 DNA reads TGTGCCAGCAGTTTTAACGGGGGAAGGTCAGGGGAGACCCAGTACTTC.